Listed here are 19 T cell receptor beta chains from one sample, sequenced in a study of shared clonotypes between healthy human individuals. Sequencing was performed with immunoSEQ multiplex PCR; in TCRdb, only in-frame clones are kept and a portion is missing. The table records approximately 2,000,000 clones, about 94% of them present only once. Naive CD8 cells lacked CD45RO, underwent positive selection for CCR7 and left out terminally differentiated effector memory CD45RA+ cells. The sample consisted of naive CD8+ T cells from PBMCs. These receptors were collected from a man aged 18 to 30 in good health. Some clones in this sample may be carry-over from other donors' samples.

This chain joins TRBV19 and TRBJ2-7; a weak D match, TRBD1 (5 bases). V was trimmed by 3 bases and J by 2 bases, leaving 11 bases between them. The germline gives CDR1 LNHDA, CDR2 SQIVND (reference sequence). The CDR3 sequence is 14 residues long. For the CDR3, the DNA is TGTGCCAGTAGTATGACAGTTCCCCCCTACGAGCAGTACTTC. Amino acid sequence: CASSMTVPPYEQYF.

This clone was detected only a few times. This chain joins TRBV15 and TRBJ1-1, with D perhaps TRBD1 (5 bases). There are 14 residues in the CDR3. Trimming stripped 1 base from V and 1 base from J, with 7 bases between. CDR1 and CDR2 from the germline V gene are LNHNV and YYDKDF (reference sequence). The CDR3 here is CATSRVGANTEAFF. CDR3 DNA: TGTGCCACCAGCAGAGTTGGGGCGAACACTGAAGCTTTCTTT. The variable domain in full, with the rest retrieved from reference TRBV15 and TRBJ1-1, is DAMVIQNPRYQVTQFGKPVTLSCSQTLNHNVMYWYQQKSSQAPKLLFHYYDKDFNNEADTPDNFQSRRPNTSFCFLDIRSPGLGDTAMYLCATSRVGANTEAFFGQGTRLTVV.

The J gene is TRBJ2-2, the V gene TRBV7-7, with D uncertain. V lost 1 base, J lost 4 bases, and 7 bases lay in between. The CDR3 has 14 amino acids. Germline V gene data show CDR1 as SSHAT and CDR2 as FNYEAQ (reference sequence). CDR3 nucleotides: TGTGCCAGCAGCTTAGTGTTCGGCACCGGGGAGCTGTTTTTT. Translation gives CASSLVFGTGELFF.

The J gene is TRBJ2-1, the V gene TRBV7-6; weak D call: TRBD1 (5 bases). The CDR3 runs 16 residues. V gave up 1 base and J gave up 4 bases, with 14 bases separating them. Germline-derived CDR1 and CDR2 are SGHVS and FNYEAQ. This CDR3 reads CASSLEGHTNYNEQFF. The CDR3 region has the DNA TGTGCCAGCAGCTTAGAGGGGCACACGAATTACAATGAGCAGTTCTTC.

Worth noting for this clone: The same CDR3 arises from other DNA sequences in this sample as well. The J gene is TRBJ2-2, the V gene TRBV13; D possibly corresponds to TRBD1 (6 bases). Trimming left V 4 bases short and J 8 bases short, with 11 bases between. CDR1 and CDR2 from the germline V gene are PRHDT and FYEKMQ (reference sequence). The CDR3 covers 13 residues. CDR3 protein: CASSSTGTGELFF. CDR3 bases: TGTGCCAGCAGCTCTACAGGGACGGGGGAGCTGTTTTTT.

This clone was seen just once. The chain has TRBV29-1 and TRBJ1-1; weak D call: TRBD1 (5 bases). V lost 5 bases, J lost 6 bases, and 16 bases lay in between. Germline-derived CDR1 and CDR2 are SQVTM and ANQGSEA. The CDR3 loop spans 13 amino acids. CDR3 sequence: CSVIGELPSEAFF. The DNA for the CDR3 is TGCAGCGTTATAGGGGAGTTACCTTCTGAAGCTTTCTTT.

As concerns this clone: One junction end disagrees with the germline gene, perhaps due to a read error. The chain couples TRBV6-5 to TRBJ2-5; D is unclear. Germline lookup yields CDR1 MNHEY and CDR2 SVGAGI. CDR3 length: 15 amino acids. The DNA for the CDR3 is TGTGCCAGCACTTACATCCAAGGACCACAAGAGACCCAGTACTTC. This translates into CASTYIQGPQETQYF.

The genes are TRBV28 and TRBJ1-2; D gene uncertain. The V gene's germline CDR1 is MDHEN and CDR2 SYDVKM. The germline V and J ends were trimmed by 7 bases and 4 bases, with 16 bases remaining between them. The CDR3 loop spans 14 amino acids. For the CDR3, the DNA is TGTGCCAGCAATCCCTCGGCAAGGGTCTATGGCTACACCTTC. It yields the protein CASNPSARVYGYTF.

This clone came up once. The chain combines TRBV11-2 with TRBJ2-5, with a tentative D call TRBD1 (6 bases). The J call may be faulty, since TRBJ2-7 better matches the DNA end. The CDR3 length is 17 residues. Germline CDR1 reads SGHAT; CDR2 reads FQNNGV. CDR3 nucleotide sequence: TGTGCCAGCAGCTTAGTTGGGGATAGGGGGATATCCTACGAGCAGTACTTC. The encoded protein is CASSLVGDRGISYEQYF.

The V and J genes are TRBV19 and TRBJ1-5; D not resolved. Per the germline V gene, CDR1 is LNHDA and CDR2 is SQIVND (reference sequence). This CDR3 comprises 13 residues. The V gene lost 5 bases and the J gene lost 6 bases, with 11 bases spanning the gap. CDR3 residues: CASSGFAGQPQHF. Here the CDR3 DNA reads TGTGCCAGTAGTGGTTTCGCGGGTCAGCCCCAGCATTTT.

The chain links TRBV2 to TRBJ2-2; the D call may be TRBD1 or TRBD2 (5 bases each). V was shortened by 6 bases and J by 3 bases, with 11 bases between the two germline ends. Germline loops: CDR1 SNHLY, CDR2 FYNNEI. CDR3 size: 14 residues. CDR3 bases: TGTGCCAGCAGAGCCGGGGCCTACACCGGGGAGCTGTTTTTT. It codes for CASRAGAYTGELFF. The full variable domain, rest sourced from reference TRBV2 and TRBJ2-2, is EPEVTQTPSHQVTQMGQEVILRCVPISNHLYFYWYRQILGQKVEFLVSFYNNEISEKSEIFDDQFSVERPDGSNFTLKIRSTKLEDSAMYFCASRAGAYTGELFFGEGSRLTVL.

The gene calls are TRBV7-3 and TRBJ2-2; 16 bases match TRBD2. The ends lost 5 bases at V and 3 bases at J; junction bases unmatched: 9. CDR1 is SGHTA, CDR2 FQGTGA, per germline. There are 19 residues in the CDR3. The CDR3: CASSTSGLAGGWDTGELFF. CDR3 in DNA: TGTGCCAGCAGCACTTCGGGACTAGCGGGAGGGTGGGACACCGGGGAGCTGTTTTTT.

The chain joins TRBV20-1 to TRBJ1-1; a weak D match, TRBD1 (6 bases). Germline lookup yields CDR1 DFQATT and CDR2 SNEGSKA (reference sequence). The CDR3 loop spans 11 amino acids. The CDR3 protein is CSSGVNTEAFF. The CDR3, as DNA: TGCAGCTCAGGGGTGAACACTGAAGCTTTCTTT.

CDR3 DNA: TGCGCCAGCAGGCTGGAGGGGAGCTCCTACAATGAGCAGTTCTTC. Protein product: CASRLEGSSYNEQFF. The J gene is TRBJ2-1, the V gene TRBV4-1; D might be TRBD2 (6 bases). This CDR3 is 15 amino acids long. V lost 6 bases and J 0 bases, leaving 12 bases between the germline ends. CDR1 and CDR2 from the germline V gene are MGHRA and YSYEKL.

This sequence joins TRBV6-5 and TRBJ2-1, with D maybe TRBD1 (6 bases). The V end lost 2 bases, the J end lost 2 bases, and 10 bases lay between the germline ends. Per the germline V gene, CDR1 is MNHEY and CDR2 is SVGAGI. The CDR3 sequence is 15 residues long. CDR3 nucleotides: TGTGCCAGCAGTTACAACAGGGAAACCTACAATGAGCAGTTCTTC. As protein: CASSYNRETYNEQFF.

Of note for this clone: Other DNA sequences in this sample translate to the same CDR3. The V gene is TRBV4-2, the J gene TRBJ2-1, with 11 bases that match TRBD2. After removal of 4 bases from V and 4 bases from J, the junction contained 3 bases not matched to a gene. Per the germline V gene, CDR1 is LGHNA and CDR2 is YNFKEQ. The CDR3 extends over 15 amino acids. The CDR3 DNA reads TGTGCCAGCAGCCCTGGGACTAGCGGTTACAATGAGCAGTTCTTC. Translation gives CASSPGTSGYNEQFF.

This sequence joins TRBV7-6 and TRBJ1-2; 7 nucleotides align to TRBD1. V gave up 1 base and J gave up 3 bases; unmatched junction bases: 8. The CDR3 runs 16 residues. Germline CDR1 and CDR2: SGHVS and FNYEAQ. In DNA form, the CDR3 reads TGTGCCAGCAGCTTAGGTTTGCAGGGGGGCCACTATGGCTACACCTTC. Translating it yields CASSLGLQGGHYGYTF.

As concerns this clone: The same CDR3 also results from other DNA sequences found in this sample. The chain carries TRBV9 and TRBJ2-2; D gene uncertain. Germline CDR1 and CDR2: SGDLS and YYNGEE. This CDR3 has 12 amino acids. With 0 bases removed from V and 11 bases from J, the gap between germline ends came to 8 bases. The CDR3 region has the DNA TGTGCCAGCAGCGTAGGCCGCGGCGAGCTGTTTTTT. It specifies CASSVGRGELFF.

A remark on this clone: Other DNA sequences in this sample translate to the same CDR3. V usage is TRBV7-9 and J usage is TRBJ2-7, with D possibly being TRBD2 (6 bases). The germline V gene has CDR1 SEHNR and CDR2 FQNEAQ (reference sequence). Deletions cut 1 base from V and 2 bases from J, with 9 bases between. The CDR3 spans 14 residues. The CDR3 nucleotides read TGTGCCAGCAGCTTAGGCCCGGGGGCCTACGAGCAGTACTTC. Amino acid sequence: CASSLGPGAYEQYF.